This T cell receptor beta chain came from a study of T cells expressing NK-cell markers. As for the study in general: The study sequenced eight donors, seven HCMV-seropositive and one seronegative.

Libraries used 5'RACE template switching adding universal primer site and UMIs. TCRdb re-called the 5' RACE reads; every CDR3 protein appears as one record, without DNA. In all, the sample yields 350,000 to 450,000 distinct CDR3 sequences. The CDR3 is made up of 14 amino acids. The germline CDR1 and CDR2 sequences are KGHDR and SFDVKD. Sequencing input: blood T cells: a sorted CD56 or NKG2C T cell subset, CD4+ or CD8+ T cells, or bulk PBMC T cells (not recorded which). V gene TRBV24-1 combines with J gene TRBJ1-5; the D call of TRBD1 rests on TCRdb alone, since no DNA is present to check it. The receptor comes from a man aged 18-75 years in good health. CDR3 loop: CATSEGREHQPQHF.